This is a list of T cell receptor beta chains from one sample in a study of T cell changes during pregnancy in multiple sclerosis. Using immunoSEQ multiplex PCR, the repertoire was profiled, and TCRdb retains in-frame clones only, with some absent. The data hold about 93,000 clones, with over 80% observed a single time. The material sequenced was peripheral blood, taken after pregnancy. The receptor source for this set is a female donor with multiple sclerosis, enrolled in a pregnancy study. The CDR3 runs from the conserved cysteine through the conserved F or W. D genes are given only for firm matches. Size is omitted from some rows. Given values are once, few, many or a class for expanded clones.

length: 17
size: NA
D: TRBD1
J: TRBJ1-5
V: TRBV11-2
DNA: TGTGCCAGCAGCTTAGGGGACAGGGGAATAAGCAATCAGCCCCAGCATTTT
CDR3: CASSLGDRGISNQPQHF

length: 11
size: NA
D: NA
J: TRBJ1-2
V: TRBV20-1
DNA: TGCAGTGCCCCCGGGGTCTATGGCTACACCTTC
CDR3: CSAPGVYGYTF

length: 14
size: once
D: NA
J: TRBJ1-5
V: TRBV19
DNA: TGTGCCAGTAACCCCCTCGGGGGTTATCAGCCCCAGCATTTT
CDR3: CASNPLGGYQPQHF

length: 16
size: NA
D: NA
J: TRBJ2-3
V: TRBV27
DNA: TGTGCCAGCAGTTTGGTGGGGACAATGATTACAGATACGCAGTATTTT
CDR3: CASSLVGTMITDTQYF

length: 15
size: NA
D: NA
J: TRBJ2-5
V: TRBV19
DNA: TGTGCCAGTAGTACCAACAGGGGGGGGTTGGTGACCCAGTACTTC
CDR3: CASSTNRGGLVTQYF

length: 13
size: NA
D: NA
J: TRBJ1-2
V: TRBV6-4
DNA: TGTGCCAGCAGAAAAACAGGTTCCTATGGCTACACCTTC
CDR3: CASRKTGSYGYTF

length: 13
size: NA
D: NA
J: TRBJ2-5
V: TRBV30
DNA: TGTGCCTGGAGTGTACTTAACCAAGAGACCCAGTACTTC
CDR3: CAWSVLNQETQYF

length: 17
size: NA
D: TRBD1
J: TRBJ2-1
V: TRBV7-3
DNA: TGTGCCAGCAGCTTAAGACAAGGGACAGGGACTTACAATGAGCAGTTCTTC
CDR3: CASSLRQGTGTYNEQFF

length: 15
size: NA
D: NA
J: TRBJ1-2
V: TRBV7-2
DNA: TGTGCCAGCAGTCCCCCCTATGACAGGACCGCTGGCTACACCTTC
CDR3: CASSPPYDRTAGYTF

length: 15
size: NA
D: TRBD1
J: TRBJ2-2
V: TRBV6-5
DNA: TGTGCCAGCAGCCGAGGACAGGGCTGGTCCGGGGAGCTGTTTTTT
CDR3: CASSRGQGWSGELFF

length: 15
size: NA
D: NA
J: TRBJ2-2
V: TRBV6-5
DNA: TGTGCCAGCAACCCCACAGGGACCGTCACCGGGGAGCTGTTTTTT
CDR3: CASNPTGTVTGELFF

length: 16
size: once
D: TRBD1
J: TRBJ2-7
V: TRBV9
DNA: TGTGCCAGCAGCTTTTACAGGGGGCTCAAGGAAGACGAGCAGTACTTC
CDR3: CASSFYRGLKEDEQYF

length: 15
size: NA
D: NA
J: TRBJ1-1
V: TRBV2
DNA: TGTGCCAGCCCGCGGGGAGCCTCGGAGGACACTGAAGCTTTCTTT
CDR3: CASPRGASEDTEAFF